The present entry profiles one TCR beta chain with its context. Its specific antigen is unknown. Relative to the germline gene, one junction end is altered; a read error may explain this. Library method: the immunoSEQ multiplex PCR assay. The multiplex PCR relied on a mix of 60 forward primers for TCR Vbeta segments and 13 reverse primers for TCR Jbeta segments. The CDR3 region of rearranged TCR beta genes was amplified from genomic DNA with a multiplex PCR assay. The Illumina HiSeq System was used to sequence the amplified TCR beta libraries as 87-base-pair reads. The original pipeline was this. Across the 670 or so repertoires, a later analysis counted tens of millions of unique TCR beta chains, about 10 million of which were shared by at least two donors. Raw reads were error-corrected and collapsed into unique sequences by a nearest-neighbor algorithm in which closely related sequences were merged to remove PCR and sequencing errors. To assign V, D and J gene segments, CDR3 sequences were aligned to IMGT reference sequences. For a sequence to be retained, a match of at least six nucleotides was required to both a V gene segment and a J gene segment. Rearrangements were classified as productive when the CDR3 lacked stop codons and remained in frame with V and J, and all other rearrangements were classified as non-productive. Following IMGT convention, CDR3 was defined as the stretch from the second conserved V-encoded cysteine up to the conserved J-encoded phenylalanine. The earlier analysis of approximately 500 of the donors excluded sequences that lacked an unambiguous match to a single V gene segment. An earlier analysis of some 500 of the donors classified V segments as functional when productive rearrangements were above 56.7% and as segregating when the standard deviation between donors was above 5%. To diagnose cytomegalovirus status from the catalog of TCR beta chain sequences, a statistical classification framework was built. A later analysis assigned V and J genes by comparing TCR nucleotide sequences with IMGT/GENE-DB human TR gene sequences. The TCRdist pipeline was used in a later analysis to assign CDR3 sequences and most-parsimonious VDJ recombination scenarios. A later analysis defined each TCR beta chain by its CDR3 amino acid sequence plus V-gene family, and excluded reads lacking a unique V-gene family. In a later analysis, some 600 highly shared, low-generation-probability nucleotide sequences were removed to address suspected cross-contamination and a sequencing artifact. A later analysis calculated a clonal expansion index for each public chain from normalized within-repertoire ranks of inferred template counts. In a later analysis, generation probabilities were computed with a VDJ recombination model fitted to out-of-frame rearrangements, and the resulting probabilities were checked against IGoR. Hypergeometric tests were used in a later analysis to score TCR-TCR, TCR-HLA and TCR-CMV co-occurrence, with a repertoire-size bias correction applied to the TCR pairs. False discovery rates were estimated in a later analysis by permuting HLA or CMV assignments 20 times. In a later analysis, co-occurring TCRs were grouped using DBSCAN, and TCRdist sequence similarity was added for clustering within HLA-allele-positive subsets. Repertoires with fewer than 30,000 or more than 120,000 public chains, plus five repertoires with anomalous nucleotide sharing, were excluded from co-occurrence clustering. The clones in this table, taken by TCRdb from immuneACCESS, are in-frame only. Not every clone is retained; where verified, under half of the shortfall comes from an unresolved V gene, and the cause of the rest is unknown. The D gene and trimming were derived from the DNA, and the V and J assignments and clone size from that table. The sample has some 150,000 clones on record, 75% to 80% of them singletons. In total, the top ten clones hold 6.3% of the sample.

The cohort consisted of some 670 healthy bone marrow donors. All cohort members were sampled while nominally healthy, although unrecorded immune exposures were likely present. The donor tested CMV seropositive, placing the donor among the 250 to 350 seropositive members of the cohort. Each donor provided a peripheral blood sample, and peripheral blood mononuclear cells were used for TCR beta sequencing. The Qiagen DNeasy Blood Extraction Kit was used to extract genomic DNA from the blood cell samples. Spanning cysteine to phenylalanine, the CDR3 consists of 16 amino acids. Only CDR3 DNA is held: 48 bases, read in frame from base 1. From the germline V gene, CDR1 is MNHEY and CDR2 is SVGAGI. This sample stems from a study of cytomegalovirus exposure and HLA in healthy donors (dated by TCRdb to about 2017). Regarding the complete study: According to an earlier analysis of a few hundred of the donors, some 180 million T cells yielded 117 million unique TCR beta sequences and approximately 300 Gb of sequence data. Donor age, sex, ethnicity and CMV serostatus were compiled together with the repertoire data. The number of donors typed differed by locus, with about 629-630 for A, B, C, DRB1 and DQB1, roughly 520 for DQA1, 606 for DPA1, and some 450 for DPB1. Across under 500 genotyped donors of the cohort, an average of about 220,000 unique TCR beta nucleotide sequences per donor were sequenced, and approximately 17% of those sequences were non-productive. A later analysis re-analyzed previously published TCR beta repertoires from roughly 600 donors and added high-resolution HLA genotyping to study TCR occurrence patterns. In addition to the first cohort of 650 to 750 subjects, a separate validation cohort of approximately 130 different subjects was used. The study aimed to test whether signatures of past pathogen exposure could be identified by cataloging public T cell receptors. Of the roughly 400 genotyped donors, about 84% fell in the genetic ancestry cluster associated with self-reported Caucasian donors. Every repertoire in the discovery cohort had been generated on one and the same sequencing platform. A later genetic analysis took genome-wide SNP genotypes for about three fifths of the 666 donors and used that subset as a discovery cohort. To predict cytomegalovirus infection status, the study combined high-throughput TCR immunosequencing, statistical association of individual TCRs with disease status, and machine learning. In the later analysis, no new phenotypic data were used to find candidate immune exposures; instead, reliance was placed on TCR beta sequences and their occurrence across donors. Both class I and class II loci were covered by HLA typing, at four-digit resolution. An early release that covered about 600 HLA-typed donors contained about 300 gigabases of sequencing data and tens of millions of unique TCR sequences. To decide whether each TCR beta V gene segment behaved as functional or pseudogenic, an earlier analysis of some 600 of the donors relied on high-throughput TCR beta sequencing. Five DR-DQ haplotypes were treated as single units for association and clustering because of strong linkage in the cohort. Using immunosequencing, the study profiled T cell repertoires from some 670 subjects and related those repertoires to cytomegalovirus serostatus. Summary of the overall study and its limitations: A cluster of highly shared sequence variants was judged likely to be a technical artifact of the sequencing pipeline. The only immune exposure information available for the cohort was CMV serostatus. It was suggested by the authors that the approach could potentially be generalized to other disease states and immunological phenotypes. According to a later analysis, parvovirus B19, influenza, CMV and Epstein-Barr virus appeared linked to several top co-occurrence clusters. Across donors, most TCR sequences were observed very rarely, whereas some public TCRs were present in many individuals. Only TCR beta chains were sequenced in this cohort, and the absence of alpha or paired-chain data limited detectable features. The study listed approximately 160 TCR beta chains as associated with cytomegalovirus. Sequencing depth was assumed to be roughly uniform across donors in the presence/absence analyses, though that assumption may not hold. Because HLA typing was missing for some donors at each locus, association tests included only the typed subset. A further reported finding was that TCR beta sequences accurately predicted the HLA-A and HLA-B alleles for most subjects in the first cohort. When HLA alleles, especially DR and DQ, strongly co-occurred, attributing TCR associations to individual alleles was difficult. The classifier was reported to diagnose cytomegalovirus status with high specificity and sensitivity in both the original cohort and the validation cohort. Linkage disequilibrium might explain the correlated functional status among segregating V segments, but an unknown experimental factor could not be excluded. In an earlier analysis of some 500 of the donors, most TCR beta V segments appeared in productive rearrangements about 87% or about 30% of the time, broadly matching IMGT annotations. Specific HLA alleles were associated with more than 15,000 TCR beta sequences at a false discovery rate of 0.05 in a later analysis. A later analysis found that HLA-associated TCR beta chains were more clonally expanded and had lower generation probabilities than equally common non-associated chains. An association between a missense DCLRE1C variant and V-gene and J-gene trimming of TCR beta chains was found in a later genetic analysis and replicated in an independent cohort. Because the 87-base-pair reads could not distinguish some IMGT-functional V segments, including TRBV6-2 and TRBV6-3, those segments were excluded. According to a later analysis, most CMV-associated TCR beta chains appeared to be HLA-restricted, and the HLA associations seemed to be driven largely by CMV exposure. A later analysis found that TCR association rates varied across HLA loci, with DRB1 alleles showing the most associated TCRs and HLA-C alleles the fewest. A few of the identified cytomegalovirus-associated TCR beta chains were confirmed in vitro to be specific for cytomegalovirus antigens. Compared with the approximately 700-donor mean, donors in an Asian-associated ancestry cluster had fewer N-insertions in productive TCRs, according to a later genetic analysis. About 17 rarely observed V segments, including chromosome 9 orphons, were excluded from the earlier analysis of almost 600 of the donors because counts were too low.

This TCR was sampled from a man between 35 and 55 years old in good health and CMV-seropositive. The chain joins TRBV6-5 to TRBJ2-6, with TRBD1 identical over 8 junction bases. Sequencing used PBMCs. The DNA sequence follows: TGTGCCAGCAGTTACGCAGGGGGCGTTGGGGCCAACGGCCTGACTTTC. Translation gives CASSYAGGVGANGLTF.